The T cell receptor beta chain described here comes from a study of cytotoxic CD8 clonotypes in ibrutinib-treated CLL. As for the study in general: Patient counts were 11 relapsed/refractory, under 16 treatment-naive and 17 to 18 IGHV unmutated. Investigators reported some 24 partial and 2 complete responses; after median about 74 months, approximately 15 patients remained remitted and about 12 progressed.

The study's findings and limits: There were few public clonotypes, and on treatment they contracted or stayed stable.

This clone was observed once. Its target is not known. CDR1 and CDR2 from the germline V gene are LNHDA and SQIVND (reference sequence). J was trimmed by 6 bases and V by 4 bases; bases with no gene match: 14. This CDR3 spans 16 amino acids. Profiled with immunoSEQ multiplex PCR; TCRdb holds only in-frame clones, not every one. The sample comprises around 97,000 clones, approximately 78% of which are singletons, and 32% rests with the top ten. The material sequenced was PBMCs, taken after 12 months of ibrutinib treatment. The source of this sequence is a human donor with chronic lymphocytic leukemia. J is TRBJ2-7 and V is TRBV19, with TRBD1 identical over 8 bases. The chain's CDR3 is CASSTPPGQVYSEQYF. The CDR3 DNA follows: TGTGCCAGTAGTACTCCACCGGGACAGGTCTACAGCGAGCAGTACTTC.